This is a list of T cell receptor beta chains from one sample in a study of blood T cell repertoires in COVID-19. This table comes from immunoSEQ multiplex PCR, and its TCRdb copy is limited to in-frame clones, with some not included. The data show fewer than 350,000 clones, roughly 90% seen once. The sample taken for sequencing was peripheral blood. These receptor sequences come from a man aged 18 to 30 with active or convalescent COVID-19. Each CDR3 is given with its conserved first and last residue. The D gene is left open where the match is weak. Size is stated for part of the rows, as once, few or many counts, or as a class when the clone is expanded.

clone_size	v_call	j_call	d_call	cdr3_nt	cdr3_aa
.	TRBV29-1	TRBJ2-5	.	TGCAGCGTGCCCAGGGGAGGGGAGACCCAGTACTTC	CSVPRGGETQYF
.	TRBV18	TRBJ2-2	.	TGTGCCAGCTCACCCGACTACCTCACCGGGGAGCTGTTTTTT	CASSPDYLTGELFF
.	TRBV18	TRBJ2-5	TRBD2	TGTGCCAGCTCACCCCCCCCTGCGGGGGGGCAAGAGACCCAGTACTTC	CASSPPPAGGQETQYF
.	TRBV25-1	TRBJ1-4	.	TGTGCCAGCAGTGAAGGGGCCGGGCCTAATGAAAAACTGTTTTTT	CASSEGAGPNEKLFF
.	TRBV12-5	TRBJ2-5	TRBD1	TGTGCTAGTGGTCTGCGACAGGGAATGACACGAGAGACCCAGTACTTC	CASGLRQGMTRETQYF
few	TRBV27	TRBJ1-2	TRBD1	TGTGCCAGCAGTTTGGGATGGGGACAGCAAAACTATGGCTACACCTTC	CASSLGWGQQNYGYTF
.	TRBV19	TRBJ1-3	.	TGTGCCACAAACAGGGCATCGGGAAACACCATATATTTT	CATNRASGNTIYF
.	TRBV14	TRBJ2-1	TRBD1	TGTGCCAGCAGCCGGACAGGGTCTGCCTACAATGAGCAGTTCTTC	CASSRTGSAYNEQFF
.	TRBV3-1/TRBV3-2	TRBJ2-1	TRBD2	TGTGCCAGCAGGAGTAGCGGGGGGGCCGACGAGCAGTTCTTC	CASRSSGGADEQFF
.	TRBV13	TRBJ2-1	.	TGTGCCAGCAGCTTAAGGGACTTTTACAATGAGCAGTTCTTC	CASSLRDFYNEQFF
.	TRBV12-5	TRBJ2-4	TRBD2	TGTGCTAGTGGTTTGGTACTCGGTGAGAGCGGGGGGGCCCTCAAAAACATTCAGTACTTC	CASGLVLGESGGALKNIQYF
.	TRBV12-3/TRBV12-4	TRBJ1-1	.	TGTGCCAGCACGCCGGGGGGGTCGGTCGCAGCTTTCTTT	CASTPGGSVAAFF
.	TRBV9	TRBJ2-3	.	TGTGCCAGCAGCGTAGAAGGGGGGGCTGATACGCAGTATTTT	CASSVEGGADTQYF
.	TRBV3-1/TRBV3-2	TRBJ1-1	TRBD1	TGTGCCAGCAGCCATGAGGGGACAGCCAAGGAAGCTTTCTTT	CASSHEGTAKEAFF
.	TRBV27	TRBJ2-2	.	TGTGCCAGCGGCCCGAGGCTAGGGGCCGGGGAGCTGTTTTTT	CASGPRLGAGELFF
once	TRBV7-9	TRBJ1-5	TRBD1	TGTGCCAGCGGACAGGGCGGCAATCAGCCCCAGCATTTT	CASGQGGNQPQHF
.	TRBV18	TRBJ2-1	TRBD2	TGTGCCAGCTCAGTCCTAGCGGGGGGGCTAGGCAATGAGCAGTTCTTC	CASSVLAGGLGNEQFF
.	TRBV12-3/TRBV12-4	TRBJ2-7	TRBD1	TGTGCCAGCAGGGACAGGGGCGAGCAGTACTTC	CASRDRGEQYF
.	TRBV11-3	TRBJ2-2	.	TGTGCCAGCAGCCCGGGGGGCCGCGACACCGGGGAGCTGTTTTTT	CASSPGGRDTGELFF
.	TRBV10-3	TRBJ1-5	.	TGTGCCATCCAAGCCCAATTTGATCAGCCCCAGCATTTT	CAIQAQFDQPQHF
.	TRBV19	TRBJ1-2	.	TGTGCCAGTAGGGATGGAGGGAGCACCTATGGCTACACCTTC	CASRDGGSTYGYTF
.	TRBV10-3	TRBJ2-5	.	TGTGCCATCAGTGGAGGGACAAAACAACAAGAGACCCAGTACTTC	CAISGGTKQQETQYF
.	TRBV24-1	TRBJ1-2	TRBD1	TGTGCCACCAGTGACTCAAGGACAGGGGGCGTTCTGGGCTACACCTTC	CATSDSRTGGVLGYTF
.	TRBV6-6	TRBJ1-2	.	TGTGCCAGCAGTTACGGTACCGGGGTCTATGGCTACACCTTC	CASSYGTGVYGYTF
.	TRBV7-8	TRBJ2-6	.	TGTGCCAGCACTTTATCAGGGTGGGCTGGGGCCAACGTCCTGACTTTC	CASTLSGWAGANVLTF
.	TRBV6-1	TRBJ1-6	.	TGTGCCAGCAGTGCCCCGGACAGCCGGCCTTATAATTCACCCCTCCACTTT	CASSAPDSRPYNSPLHF
.	TRBV5-4	TRBJ1-6	TRBD1	TGTGCCAGCAGCTTGGACAGGGGACATAATTCACCCCTCCACTTT	CASSLDRGHNSPLHF
.	TRBV3-1/TRBV3-2	TRBJ2-5	TRBD2	TGTGCCAGCAGCCAAAAACCAACGGGGCTAGCGGGGAAAGAGACCCAGTACTTC	CASSQKPTGLAGKETQYF